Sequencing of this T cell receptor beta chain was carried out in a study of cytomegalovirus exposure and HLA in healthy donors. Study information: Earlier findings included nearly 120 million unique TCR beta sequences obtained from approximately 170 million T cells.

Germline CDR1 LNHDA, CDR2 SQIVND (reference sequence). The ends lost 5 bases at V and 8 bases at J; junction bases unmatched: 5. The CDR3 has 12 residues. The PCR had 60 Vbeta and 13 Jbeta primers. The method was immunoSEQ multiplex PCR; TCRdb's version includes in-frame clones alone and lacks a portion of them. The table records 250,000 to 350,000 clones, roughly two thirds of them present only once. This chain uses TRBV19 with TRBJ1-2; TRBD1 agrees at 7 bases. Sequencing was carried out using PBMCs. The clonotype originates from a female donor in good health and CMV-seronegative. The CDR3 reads CASSWDRMGYTF. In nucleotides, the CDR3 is TGTGCCAGTAGTTGGGACAGAATGGGCTACACCTTC.